This entry is about one TCR beta chain. The table lists this clone with a count of one. Its cognate antigen has yet to be identified. One base away there is no much larger clone; base qualities are not given. The sample comes from a study of blood T cell repertoires in COVID-19 (dated by TCRdb to 2018 to 2020). About the investigation overall: Samples covering the acute and convalescent phases of COVID-19 were provided by collaborators in the United States, Italy and Spain. The material from the prospective study consisted of cDNA or gDNA derived from T cells, B-cell-depleted T cells, or PBMCs. Deeply sampled blood TCRbeta repertoires from subjects exposed to, actively infected with, or recovered from COVID-19 were included in the dataset. The repertoires were made available in a free public database intended to serve as a resource for research on the immune response to SARS-CoV-2. Samples came from the ongoing ImmuneRACE study (first 160 participants) plus 1,254 subjects from 6 global collaborators. The sample metadata nearly always contained a de-identified subject ID, COVID-19 status, age in years and sex. Where available, HLA class I and class II types were taken from metadata supplied by the sample provider and were not determined by assay-based typing. What the research found in general, with its limitations: Clinical and demographic metadata were provided uncurated, with the amount varying by source and participant.

In the prospective study, participants were about 18 to 95 years old, resided in around 25 geographic areas of the United States, and were enrolled through a virtual design. In the prospective study, cohorts were assigned on the basis of participant-reported clinical history obtained from a screening survey and a study questionnaire. Each participant in the prospective study had whole blood, serum and a nasopharyngeal or oropharyngeal swab collected by mobile phlebotomists. Over a roughly 2-month period, participants in the prospective study had the option of providing additional blood draws and questionnaires. Blood samples from the prospective study were shipped frozen or at room temperature prior to DNA extraction. CDR1 WNHNN and CDR2 SYGVQD are derived from the germline V gene (reference sequence). CDR3 length: 16 amino acids, cysteine to phenylalanine. The entry retains the CDR3 DNA only, 48 bases that are in frame from base 1. For this chain, trimming is 3 bases at the V end and 0 bases at the J end, and the number of junction bases without a gene match is 5.

TCRbeta CDR3 regions were amplified from genomic DNA using the immunoSEQ Assay, a bias-controlled multiplex PCR. As for how the authors treated the data: The number of nucleated cells in each sample was estimated by amplification of reference gene primers within the assay. To quantify the absolute abundance of each unique TCRbeta CDR3 rearrangement, sequence reads were collapsed and filtered. For each sample, productive Simpson clonality was calculated as the square root of Simpson's diversity index over productive rearrangements. In its TCRdb copy, this immuneACCESS table keeps in-frame sequences only and misses some clones. Where compared with another copy, unresolved V genes explain less than half of these, and the others have no known cause. D and trimming come from the DNA, and the V and J calls and clone size come from that table. This sample comprises 400,000 to 550,000 clones, about 85% of them detected only once. Of the sample, under 2% falls within the top ten clones.

Sequencing input: PBMCs or T cells enriched from blood (not recorded which). The V gene is TRBV10-1 and the J gene is TRBJ2-1, and 7 junctional nucleotides match TRBD1. This TCR derives from a woman aged 18 to 35 with acute COVID-19. The DNA sequence reads TGCGCCAGCAGTGATAGACAGGGAAGCTCCTACAATGAGCAGTTCTTC. This encodes CASSDRQGSSYNEQFF.